The rows below give T cell receptor beta chains drawn from one sample of a study of T cells in Graves' hyperthyroidism and ophthalmopathy. TCRdb itself ran the multiplex PCR reads through MiXCR, one entry per CDR3 protein. Of about 560,000 distinct CDR3 sequences in the sample, around 17% were seen once. The sequenced material came from blood. The receptors derive from a woman aged 18-29 years with Graves' hyperthyroidism. Each CDR3 is given with its conserved first and last residue. The order of the fields is CDR3 protein, V gene, CDR3 length.

CATSRDLRVTWTGELFF	TRBV15	17
CASSLGWAGEQYF	TRBV7-2	13
CASSQIGAGNTEAFF	TRBV5-4	15
CASSRRRELFF	TRBV12-3/TRBV12-4	11
CVSSQEGGLLGETQYF	TRBV3-1	16
CSADQGASYEQYF	TRBV29-1	13
CASSYRTSGINEQFF	TRBV6-2/TRBV6-3	15
CASSLIRENEQYF	TRBV5-6	13
CASSLGLSRDTQYF	TRBV27	14
CASSLDYGYTF	TRBV12-3/TRBV12-4	11
CASSYSRGPADGQPQHF	TRBV2	17
CASRAPGTLIYGYTF	TRBV6-1	15
CASSPRTSGSGTQYF	TRBV5-5	15
CATSDGTSGGTDTQYF	TRBV24-1	16
CSATLGETQYF	TRBV20-1	11
CASTKISGRASHNEQFF	TRBV19	17
CASSTGTTGGELFF	TRBV5-1	14
CSARDPVRGVYGYTF	TRBV20-1	15
CASSAQTSGSSRNEQFF	TRBV11-2	17
CASSLNQGATDTQYF	TRBV7-3	15
CSAIPGGRGETQYF	TRBV20-1	14
CASISGLAEETQYF	TRBV7-2	14
CASSLALAGGPYEQFF	TRBV5-5	16
CASSLAIETQYF	TRBV12-3/TRBV12-4	12
CASSHGTPRVTDTQYF	TRBV4-1	16
CSWGELAGAYEQYF	TRBV20-1	14
CSARGQKHNEQFF	TRBV20-1	13
CASSLAGPHQPQHF	TRBV11-2	14
CASSWGPGQTNSPLHF	TRBV19	16
CASSAIGMEADTQYF	TRBV12-3/TRBV12-4	15
CASSQGTVETQYF	TRBV7-3	13
CAIRAGSTEAFF	TRBV10-3	12
CASSFGATGNTIYF	TRBV12-3/TRBV12-4	14
CASTPSLGLSYEQYF	TRBV28	15
CASSLGARHGTEAFF	TRBV5-8	15
CASSPSGSGSYEQYF	TRBV11-2	15
CSARDLRTGADTQYF	TRBV20-1	15
CASSQEVQGAAYEQYF	TRBV4-3	16
CSARDLALNTGELFF	TRBV20-1	15
CASSASTSPSTGELFF	TRBV7-2	16
CASSLAGGPTNEQFF	TRBV11-2	15
CASSFGTVRYEQYF	TRBV5-1	14